This TCR beta chain was retrieved from a study of T cell responses to AZD1222 COVID-19 vaccine. Study-wide points: Two AZD1222 administrations were followed by greater Spike-specific TCR breadth and depth. Donors, mostly white British, included more females; clonal diversity was possibly underestimated.

This clone came up once. The antigen remains unidentified. Germline CDR1 is GTSNPN and CDR2 is SVGIG (reference sequence). V dropped 2 bases and J dropped 5 bases, with 9 bases sitting between them. The CDR3 loop spans 12 amino acids. Clones were sequenced by immunoSEQ multiplex PCR, and TCRdb holds only the in-frame ones, with some missing. The profile shows about 77,000 clones, around 90% of them singletons. Some second doses came at about 4 weeks and others at about 12 weeks; these were pooled. Source: peripheral blood, taken 28 days after the second AZD1222 dose. This receptor was obtained from an adult who received the AZD1222 COVID-19 vaccine. The J gene is TRBJ2-5, the V gene TRBV30; unclear D gene. CDR3 coding DNA: TGTGCCTGGAGTACATCCCGGGAGACCCAGTACTTC. It encodes CAWSTSRETQYF.